This T cell receptor beta chain comes out of a study of T cell repertoires in ileal Crohn's disease. Time point: neoterminal ileum biopsy at postoperative endoscopy, about 6 months after surgery. Germline V gives CDR1 MNHEY, CDR2 SMNVEV (reference sequence). With 7 bases clipped from V and 3 bases from J, the junction kept 8 bases outside the gene matches. The CDR3 contains 16 residues. This table comes from immunoSEQ multiplex PCR, and its TCRdb copy is limited to in-frame clones, with some not included. Of over 10,000 clones listed, roughly 73% were seen once; the top ten hold 4.5%. The receptor comes from an adult with Crohn's disease. J is TRBJ2-6 and V is TRBV27; 8 nucleotides agree with TRBD2. The sample comprised ileal tissue. CDR3 sequence (DNA): TGTGCCAGCACGGCCGGGGGGGAGGATGGGGCCAACGTCCTGACTTTC. Amino acids: CASTAGGEDGANVLTF.